These 10 T cell receptor beta chains share one sample of origin, sequenced in a study of cytomegalovirus exposure and HLA in healthy donors. The PCR ran on 60 Vbeta and 13 Jbeta primers. Produced via immunoSEQ multiplex PCR; TCRdb's table is partial and in-frame only. The table records about 200,000 clones, roughly 80% of them present only once. Sequencing was carried out using PBMCs. These receptors came from a man aged 50 or older in good health and CMV-seronegative.

This clone was seen a handful of times. The chain combines TRBV28 with TRBJ2-6, with D possibly being TRBD1 (6 bases). Germline CDR1 MDHEN, CDR2 SYDVKM. The length of the CDR3 is 16 residues. V lost 4 bases, J lost 1 base, and 11 bases lay in between. In nucleotides, the CDR3 is TGTGCCAGCAGTTCTCCAGGGGCTTCTGGGGCCAACGTCCTGACTTTC. As protein: CASSSPGASGANVLTF. The complete variable domain, with remaining parts taken from reference TRBV28 and TRBJ2-6, reads DVKVTQSSRYLVKRTGEKVFLECVQDMDHENMFWYRQDPGLGLRLIYFSYDVKMKEKGDIPEGYSVSREKKERFSLILESASTNQTSMYLCASSSPGASGANVLTFGAGSRLTVL.

The V and J genes are TRBV27 and TRBJ2-3, with 8 bases fitting TRBD2. The CDR3 has 13 amino acids. Per germline, CDR1 MNHEY and CDR2 SMNVEV (reference sequence). With 5 bases clipped from V and 6 bases from J, the junction kept 4 bases outside the gene matches. CDR3: CASSPGLADTQYF. The DNA for the CDR3 is TGTGCCAGCAGTCCAGGACTAGCCGATACGCAGTATTTT.

The chain joins TRBV5-1 to TRBJ1-1; 7 bases align to TRBD1. The CDR3 runs 15 residues. V shed 4 bases, J shed 4 bases, and the junction held 10 bases outside the gene matches. Per germline, CDR1 SGHRS and CDR2 YFSETQ. The CDR3 loop is CASSRGGWASTEAFF. In DNA form, the CDR3 reads TGCGCCAGCAGCAGAGGGGGCTGGGCGAGCACTGAAGCTTTCTTT.

The chain has TRBV30 and TRBJ1-1; possible D gene TRBD1, 5 bases. V shed 5 bases and J shed 10 bases, with 20 bases lying between them. The CDR3 runs 13 residues. The germline gives CDR1 GTSNPN, CDR2 SVGIG (reference sequence). DNA for the CDR3: TGTGCCTGGGCCGTGCGGGTTCCGGGGGTAGCTTTCTTT. This sequence encodes CAWAVRVPGVAFF.

The rearrangement uses TRBV28 and TRBJ2-3; TRBD2 agrees at 10 bases. Germline CDR1 reads MDHEN; CDR2 reads SYDVKM. The CDR3 has 15 residues. Trimming removed 4 bases from V and 0 bases from J; junction bases left unmatched: 1. For the CDR3, the DNA is TGTGCCAGCAGTTATAGCGGGAGGAGCACAGATACGCAGTATTTT. Translated: CASSYSGRSTDTQYF.

This clone showed up just a few times. V gene TRBV7-8 combines with J gene TRBJ2-7; 7 bases are shared with TRBD1. The CDR3 is made up of 14 amino acids. CDR1 and CDR2 (germline): SGHVS, FQNEAQ. Germline trimming cut 2 bases from V and 3 bases from J; bases unmatched to any gene: 4. The CDR3 is CASSLSRDSYEQYF. The CDR3 region has the DNA TGTGCCAGCAGCTTATCCCGGGACAGCTACGAGCAGTACTTC. Using reference TRBV7-8 and TRBJ2-7 for the parts outside the CDR3, the full variable domain is GAGVSQSPRYKVAKRGQDVALRCDPISGHVSLFWYQQALGQGPEFLTYFQNEAQLDKSGLPSDRFFAERPEGSVSTLKIQRTQQEDSAVYLCASSLSRDSYEQYFGPGTRLTVT.

J is TRBJ1-5 and V is TRBV5-4; 7 bases agree with TRBD1. In germline, CDR1 is SGHNT, CDR2 YYREEE (reference sequence). The V segment lost 0 bases and the J segment 6 bases; nucleotides outside the gene matches: 6. This CDR3 is built from 15 residues. For the CDR3, the DNA is TGTGCCAGCAGCTTGGGGCCACAGGGGACTCAGCCCCAGCATTTT. It specifies CASSLGPQGTQPQHF.

This chain connects TRBV7-6 to TRBJ2-5; TRBD1 matches at 9 bases. Per germline, CDR1 SGHVS and CDR2 FNYEAQ. This CDR3 contains 19 residues. J gave up 1 base and V 5 bases, and 17 bases lay outside the gene matches. The CDR3: CASSQTPPGQGGVQETQYF. In DNA, the CDR3 is TGTGCCAGCAGCCAAACCCCCCCGGGACAGGGAGGGGTCCAAGAGACCCAGTACTTC. The full variable domain, with the rest looked up from reference TRBV7-6 and TRBJ2-5, is GAGVSQSPRYKVTKRGQDVALRCDPISGHVSLYWYRQALGQGPEFLTYFNYEAQQDKSGLPNDRFSAERPEGSISTLTIQRTEQRDSAMYRCASSQTPPGQGGVQETQYFGPGTRLLVL.

The chain uses TRBV5-1 and TRBJ1-1; tentative D call: TRBD1 (5 bases). CDR1 and CDR2 (germline): SGHRS, YFSETQ. V was shortened by 3 bases and J by 5 bases, with 14 bases between the two germline ends. This CDR3 region has 14 residues. The chain's CDR3 is CASSSLGGETEAFF. The CDR3 bases are TGCGCCAGCAGCTCCCTGGGGGGAGAAACTGAAGCTTTCTTT.

This chain joins TRBV30 and TRBJ1-1; 9 bases fit TRBD1. The CDR3 spans 13 residues. The trim removed 3 bases at V and 5 bases at J, leaving 4 bases unmatched. CDR1 and CDR2 from the germline V gene are GTSNPN and SVGIG (reference sequence). The CDR3 DNA is TGTGCCTGGAGGGGACAGGGAAGGACTGAAGCTTTCTTT. This sequence encodes CAWRGQGRTEAFF.